Below, 6 T cell receptor beta chains from the same sample are listed, as sequenced in a study of cytomegalovirus exposure and HLA in healthy donors (dated by TCRdb to 2015 to 2018). Library method: the immunoSEQ multiplex PCR assay. For the multiplex PCR, a mixture combining 60 forward primers for TCR Vbeta segments and 13 reverse primers for TCR Jbeta segments was used. Here the immuneACCESS table is served through TCRdb, limited to in-frame sequences with V and J called. Missing clones are a known gap in these copies; in checked studies unresolved V genes cover under half, and the rest lacks a known reason. Across this sample there are fewer than 200,000 clones, with roughly 82% seen only once. The top ten constitute roughly 1.6% of the sample. Sequencing was done on a sample of PBMCs. These receptors all stem from a girl aged 10 to 17 in good health and CMV-seropositive.

The CDR3 sequence is CASSSIGNRDYQETQYF. CDR3 in DNA: TGTGCCAGCAGCTCAATCGGTAACCGGGACTACCAAGAGACCCAGTACTTC. V gene TRBV5-4 combines with J gene TRBJ2-5; maybe TRBD2 (6 bases). This CDR3 is 17 amino acids long. V was clipped by 3 bases and J by 0 bases, with 18 bases between them. The V gene's germline CDR1 is SGHNT and CDR2 YYREEE (reference sequence).

The chain uses TRBV7-9 and TRBJ1-1, with D uncertain. The CDR3 is 14 amino acids. Between the trimmed V and J ends, which lost 0 bases and 3 bases, there was a span of 8 bases. Germline CDR1 SEHNR, CDR2 FQNEAQ (reference sequence). CDR3 nucleotides: TGTGCCAGCAGCTTAGCAGCATTTGACACTGAAGCTTTCTTT. This gives the protein CASSLAAFDTEAFF. Filled out from reference TRBV7-9 and TRBJ1-1, the complete variable domain reads DTGVSQNPRHKITKRGQNVTFRCDPISEHNRLYWYRQTLGQGPEFLTYFQNEAQLEKSRLLSDRFSAERPKGSFSTLEIQRTEQGDSAMYLCASSLAAFDTEAFFGQGTRLTVV.

V gene TRBV4-2 combines with J gene TRBJ1-5, with 9 bases fitting TRBD1. J was trimmed by 7 bases and V by 3 bases; bases with no gene match: 4. Germline V gene sequence: CDR1 LGHNA, CDR2 YNFKEQ. The length of the CDR3 is 14 residues. The CDR3 DNA reads TGTGCCAGCAGCCACCCCGGGACAGGGCAGCCCCAGCATTTT. Amino acid sequence: CASSHPGTGQPQHF.

The V and J genes are TRBV28 and TRBJ1-5; D is perhaps TRBD1 (5 bases). The CDR3 sequence is 15 residues long. V gave up 3 bases and J gave up 5 bases, with 14 bases separating them. CDR1 and CDR2 (germline): MDHEN, SYDVKM. In DNA form, the CDR3 reads TGTGCCAGCAGTTTGGGGGGTCTAAACCATCAGCCCCAGCATTTT. Protein: CASSLGGLNHQPQHF.

Of note for this clone: In the same sample, other DNA sequences code for this CDR3. J is TRBJ2-1 and V is TRBV5-4; 9 bases fit TRBD2. This CDR3 comprises 15 residues. Germline lookup yields CDR1 SGHNT and CDR2 YYREEE (reference sequence). The trim removed 1 base at V and 4 bases at J, leaving 3 bases unmatched. The CDR3 region is CASSLSSGGYNEQFF. CDR3 DNA sequence: TGTGCCAGCAGCTTGTCGAGCGGGGGGTACAATGAGCAGTTCTTC.

The chain carries TRBV4-3 and TRBJ2-7, with 7 bases fitting TRBD1. The CDR3 consists of 16 residues. The V segment lost 1 base and the J segment 2 bases; nucleotides outside the gene matches: 8. The germline V gene has CDR1 LGHNA and CDR2 YSLEER. CDR3 nucleotide sequence: TGCGCCAGCAGCCAAGGCATCAGGGGACAGCCCTACGAGCAGTACTTC. It encodes CASSQGIRGQPYEQYF.